The TCR beta chain under discussion was sequenced for a study of cytomegalovirus exposure and HLA in healthy donors (dated by TCRdb to 2016 to 2017). About the study as a whole: An earlier analysis of some 620 of the donors reported 250 to 300 Gb of sequence data and approximately 120 million unique TCR beta sequences obtained from around 180 million T cells. In an earlier analysis of 587 of the donors, high-throughput TCR beta sequencing was used to judge whether each TCR beta V gene segment behaved as functional or pseudogenic. Genome-wide SNP genotypes for about three fifths of the 666 donors were used in a later genetic analysis, which treated that subset as a discovery cohort. Both class I and class II loci were covered by HLA typing, at four-digit resolution. Donor age, sex, ethnicity and CMV serostatus were collected together with the repertoire data. Of the 350 to 450 genotyped donors, about 84% fell in the genetic ancestry cluster associated with self-reported Caucasian donors. In a later analysis, previously published TCR beta repertoires from some 640 donors were re-analyzed and high-resolution HLA genotyping was added so that TCR occurrence patterns could be studied. The study combined high-throughput TCR immunosequencing, statistical association of individual TCRs with disease status, and machine learning to predict cytomegalovirus infection status. The number of donors typed differed by locus, with about 629-630 for A, B, C, DRB1 and DQB1, around 520 for DQA1, 606 for DPA1, and some 440 for DPB1. About 300 gigabases of sequencing data and about 92 million unique TCR sequences made up an early release that covered approximately 700 HLA-typed donors. In addition to the first cohort of 666 subjects, a separate validation cohort of 130 or so different subjects was used. Across some 400 genotyped donors of the cohort, an average of about 200,000 unique TCR beta nucleotide sequences per donor were sequenced, and roughly 20% of those sequences were non-productive. Rather than using new phenotypic data, the later analysis identified candidate immune exposures from TCR beta sequences and from how often those sequences occurred across donors. The study used immunosequencing to profile the T cell repertoires of 600 to 850 subjects and linked those repertoires to cytomegalovirus serostatus. All discovery cohort repertoires had been generated using a single sequencing platform. The study aimed to test whether signatures of past pathogen exposure could be identified by cataloging public T cell receptors. Roughly five DR-DQ haplotypes were handled as single units for association and clustering, since linkage in the cohort was strong. Points the paper makes about the study in general: Only TCR beta chains were sequenced in this cohort, and the absence of alpha or paired-chain data limited detectable features. A later analysis found that HLA-associated TCR beta chains were more clonally expanded and had lower generation probabilities than equally common non-associated chains. A cluster of highly shared sequence variants was judged likely to represent a technical artifact of the sequencing pipeline. Roughly uniform sequencing depth across donors was assumed in presence/absence analyses, although this assumption may not hold. An association between a missense DCLRE1C variant and V-gene and J-gene trimming of TCR beta chains was found in a later genetic analysis and replicated in an independent cohort. HLA typing was unavailable for some donors at each locus, so association tests used only the typed subset. According to a later genetic analysis, donors in an Asian-associated ancestry cluster had fewer N-insertions in productive TCRs than the roughly 660-donor mean. Most TCR sequences were observed very rarely across donors, whereas some public TCRs were present in many individuals. According to a later analysis, most CMV-associated TCR beta chains appeared to be HLA-restricted, and the HLA associations seemed to be driven largely by CMV exposure. In vitro tests confirmed that a few of the cytomegalovirus-associated TCR beta chains recognize cytomegalovirus antigens. The authors suggested that the approach could potentially be extended to other disease states and immunological phenotypes. According to a later analysis, parvovirus B19, influenza, CMV and Epstein-Barr virus appeared linked to several top co-occurrence clusters. A further reported finding was that TCR beta sequences accurately predicted the HLA-A and HLA-B alleles for most subjects in the first cohort. Correlated functional status among segregating V segments might reflect linkage disequilibrium, but an unknown experimental factor could not be ruled out. For the cohort, immune exposure information was limited to CMV serostatus. In a later analysis, TCR association rates were found to vary across HLA loci, with the most associated TCRs seen for DRB1 alleles and the fewest for HLA-C alleles. When HLA alleles, especially DR and DQ, strongly co-occurred, attributing TCR associations to individual alleles was difficult. Cytomegalovirus status was reported to be diagnosed by the classifier with high specificity and sensitivity in both the original and validation cohorts. A total of around 150 TCR beta chains were listed by the study as associated with cytomegalovirus. A later analysis associated about 17,000 TCR beta sequences with specific HLA alleles at a false discovery rate of 0.05. Seventeen rarely observed V segments, including chromosome 9 orphons, were excluded from the earlier analysis of about 600 of the donors because counts were too low. In an earlier analysis of over 550 of the donors, most TCR beta V segments were observed in productive rearrangements about 90% or about 30% of the time, broadly matching IMGT annotations. The 87-base-pair reads could not distinguish some IMGT-functional V segments, including TRBV6-2 and TRBV6-3, so those segments were excluded.

The cohort comprised fewer than 750 healthy bone marrow donors. All cohort members were sampled while nominally healthy, although unrecorded immune exposures were likely present. The donor was CMV seropositive and was included in the group of about 290 seropositive cohort members. A peripheral blood sample was collected from each donor, and TCR beta sequencing was performed on peripheral blood mononuclear cells. Genomic DNA was extracted from the blood cell samples with the Qiagen DNeasy Blood Extraction Kit. On this clone itself: Its antigen remains unidentified. No base quality information exists; no much larger clone differs at one position.

CDR1 MGHRA and CDR2 YSYEKL were looked up in the germline V gene. V is clipped by 1 base and J by 8 bases, and the sequence between their germline boundaries is 17 bases long. From the cysteine through the phenylalanine, the CDR3 covers 15 amino acids. Only the CDR3 DNA is retained, 45 bases long and in frame from the first base. Library construction relied on the immunoSEQ multiplex PCR assay. For the multiplex PCR, a mixture combining 60 forward primers for TCR Vbeta segments and 13 reverse primers for TCR Jbeta segments was used. A multiplex PCR assay on genomic DNA amplified the CDR3 region of rearranged TCR beta genes. Amplified TCR beta libraries were sequenced as 87-base-pair reads on the Illumina HiSeq System. As for how the authors treated the data: A later analysis tallied roughly 78 million unique TCR beta chains across the 666 repertoires, and some 10 million of those chains were shared by two or more donors. To remove PCR and sequencing errors, raw reads were error-corrected and collapsed into unique sequences using a nearest-neighbor algorithm that merged closely related sequences. CDR3 sequences were aligned to IMGT reference sequences to assign V, D and J gene segments. For a sequence to be retained, at least a six-nucleotide match to both a V gene segment and a J gene segment was required. Rearrangements were classified as productive when the CDR3 lacked stop codons and remained in frame with V and J, and all other rearrangements were classified as non-productive. Following IMGT convention, CDR3 was defined as the stretch from the second conserved V-encoded cysteine to the conserved J-encoded phenylalanine. In an earlier analysis of around 600 of the donors, sequences lacking an unambiguous match to a single V gene segment were excluded. In an earlier analysis of some 590 of the donors, V segments were called functional above 56.7% productive rearrangements and were called segregating when the between-donor standard deviation exceeded 5%. A statistical classification framework was developed to diagnose cytomegalovirus status using the catalog of TCR beta chain sequences. A later analysis assigned V and J genes by comparing TCR nucleotide sequences with IMGT/GENE-DB human TR gene sequences. In a later analysis, CDR3 sequences and most-parsimonious VDJ recombination scenarios were assigned using the TCRdist pipeline. In a later analysis, each TCR beta chain was defined by its CDR3 amino acid sequence together with its V-gene family, and reads without a unique V-gene family were excluded. As a way to deal with suspected cross-contamination and a sequencing artifact, a later analysis dropped over 550 nucleotide sequences that were highly shared and had low generation probability. A later analysis calculated a clonal expansion index for each public chain from normalized within-repertoire ranks of inferred template counts. In a later analysis, generation probabilities were computed with a VDJ recombination model fitted to out-of-frame rearrangements, and the resulting probabilities were checked against IGoR. A later analysis scored TCR-TCR, TCR-HLA and TCR-CMV co-occurrence with hypergeometric tests, applying a repertoire-size bias correction to TCR pairs. A later analysis estimated false discovery rates by permuting HLA or CMV assignments 20 times. In a later analysis, co-occurring TCRs were grouped using DBSCAN, with TCRdist sequence similarity added in when clustering inside HLA-allele-positive subsets. Repertoires with fewer than 30,000 or more than 120,000 public chains were left out of co-occurrence clustering, as were a few repertoires with anomalous nucleotide sharing. The source is immuneACCESS, and TCRdb retained only in-frame sequences with V and J called. Part of the clones is not carried over; for the studies checked, unresolved V genes explain less than half of this, and the remainder is unexplained. V and J calls and clone size are copied from that table; D and trimming were computed from the DNA. For this sample there are more than 150,000 clones; around 72% appear just once. The ten top clones hold 6.5% to 9% of the sample.

Sequenced input: PBMCs. The TCR comes from a woman aged 40 to 55 in good health and CMV-seropositive. The chain was built from TRBV4-1 and TRBJ1-2; tentative D gene TRBD1, with 5 bases matching. The CDR3 region has the sequence CASSQVGGEKIGYTF. The nucleotide sequence is given as TGCGCCAGCAGCCAAGTAGGAGGGGAGAAGATCGGCTACACCTTC.